The 16 T cell receptor beta chains below were found in one sample sequenced in a study of blood T cell repertoires in COVID-19. Generated by immunoSEQ multiplex PCR, the TCRdb table keeps only in-frame clones and is missing some. This table holds 150,000 to 190,000 clones, about 88% found once. The sequenced sample was PBMCs or T cells enriched from blood (not recorded which). The receptors originated from a man aged 45-60 years who had recovered from COVID-19.

The V and J genes are TRBV6-5 and TRBJ2-7; TRBD1 aligns across 8 bases. Germline lookup yields CDR1 MNHEY and CDR2 SVGAGI. The CDR3 is made up of 15 amino acids. V dropped 2 bases and J dropped 5; count of bases not matched to a gene: 8. CDR3 DNA sequence: TGTGCCAGCAGTTACCCTGGACAGGGAAGCGACGAGCAGTACTTC. Its translation: CASSYPGQGSDEQYF.

V and J are TRBV4-3 and TRBJ1-6; D unresolved. The germline gives CDR1 LGHNA, CDR2 YSLEER. The V and J ends lost 2 bases and 8 bases respectively, with 13 bases between them. The CDR3 has 15 residues. CDR3 amino acids: CASSQRRGWDSPLHF. The CDR3 DNA is TGCGCCAGCAGCCAACGGCGGGGATGGGATTCACCCCTCCACTTT.

The chain carries TRBV6-5 and TRBJ1-1; no firm D call. CDR3 length equals 13 residues. Per germline, CDR1 MNHEY and CDR2 SVGAGI. The ends were cut back, 6 bases at V and 2 bases at J, with 10 bases in the middle. The CDR3 loop is CASRRRDNTEAFF. The CDR3 DNA reads as TGTGCCAGCAGGAGGAGGGATAACACTGAAGCTTTCTTT.

The J gene is TRBJ1-2, the V gene TRBV19; TRBD1 is a possible D gene (5 bases). Between the trimmed V and J ends, which lost 2 bases and 0 bases, there was a span of 10 bases. The CDR3 spans 15 residues. Germline V gene sequence: CDR1 LNHDA, CDR2 SQIVND (reference sequence). The DNA of the CDR3 is TGTGCCAGTAGTATATCAGGGCTGACTAACTATGGCTACACCTTC. Amino acid sequence: CASSISGLTNYGYTF.

V usage is TRBV5-8 and J usage is TRBJ2-3, with TRBD2 matching 14 bases. The CDR3 contains 15 residues. Trimming took 7 bases from V and 5 from J; bases not matched to a gene: 6. Looked up from germline, CDR1 is SGHTS and CDR2 is YDEGEE. CDR3 in amino acids: CASHAGTSGGDTQYF. CDR3 sequence (DNA): TGTGCCAGCCACGCCGGGACTAGCGGGGGAGATACGCAGTATTTT.

The chain recombines TRBV6-6 with TRBJ1-5; D gene uncertain. The CDR3 has 15 residues. Trimming removed 4 bases from V and 2 bases from J, with 12 bases in between. The germline gives CDR1 MNHNY, CDR2 SVGAGI (reference sequence). CDR3 region: CASSSPGDRNQPQHF. CDR3 DNA sequence: TGTGCCAGCAGTTCGCCGGGAGACCGCAATCAGCCCCAGCATTTT.

This rearrangement joins TRBV2 to TRBJ1-1, with D unclear. The germline CDR1 and CDR2 sequences are SNHLY and FYNNEI. V was shortened by 3 bases and J by 4 bases, with 9 bases between the two germline ends. The CDR3 is made up of 13 amino acids. The CDR3 DNA reads as TGTGCCAGCAGTGAGCGGCGGGTCACTGAAGCTTTCTTT. This gives the protein CASSERRVTEAFF.

V is TRBV6-6 and J is TRBJ1-6; 10 bases align to TRBD1. The germline gives CDR1 MNHNY, CDR2 SVGAGI (reference sequence). This CDR3 contains 15 residues. V was pared by 6 bases and J by 7 bases, with 6 bases of the junction left unmatched. CDR3 protein: CASRPGQGDNSPLHF. For the CDR3, the DNA is TGTGCCAGCAGACCCGGACAGGGGGACAATTCACCCCTCCACTTT.

V gene TRBV6-5 combines with J gene TRBJ2-5; perhaps TRBD2 as D (6 bases). Between the trimmed V and J ends, which lost 6 bases and 1 base, there was a span of 12 bases. Germline CDR1 MNHEY, CDR2 SVGAGI. CDR3 length: 14 residues. CDR3 nucleotides: TGTGCCAGCAGAGGGACTGTCTCCCAAGAGACCCAGTACTTC. Protein product: CASRGTVSQETQYF.

The V and J genes are TRBV7-3 and TRBJ1-4; perhaps TRBD1 as D (5 bases). Germline V CDR1 and CDR2: SGHTA, FQGTGA. The CDR3 extends over 15 amino acids. V gave up 5 bases and J gave up 7 bases, with 17 bases separating them. The CDR3 sequence is CASSLPVWGGEKLFF. The CDR3, as DNA: TGTGCCAGCAGCCTACCAGTGTGGGGGGGTGAAAAACTGTTTTTT.

The rearrangement links TRBV5-6 to TRBJ2-1; 8 bases map to TRBD1. Germline trimming cut 4 bases from V and 0 bases from J; bases unmatched to any gene: 3. Germline V gene sequence: CDR1 SGHDT, CDR2 YYEEEE. The CDR3 has 15 amino acids. CDR3 amino acids: CASSGQGASYNEQFF. The CDR3 DNA reads TGTGCCAGCAGCGGACAGGGTGCCTCCTACAATGAGCAGTTCTTC.

This chain uses TRBV30 with TRBJ2-7, with D perhaps matching TRBD2 (6 bases). Germline assignment: CDR1 GTSNPN and CDR2 SVGIG (reference sequence). V was pared by 0 bases and J by 0 bases, with 12 bases between. This CDR3 has 15 amino acids. The CDR3: CAWSVRGTASYEQYF. The CDR3 bases are TGTGCCTGGAGTGTACGGGGGACGGCCTCCTACGAGCAGTACTTC.

The rearrangement uses TRBV6-6 and TRBJ1-4; 7 bases align to TRBD1. The J segment lost 3 bases and the V segment lost 6 bases, leaving 7 bases of the junction unmatched. This CDR3 spans 15 amino acids. Germline V gene lookup returns CDR1 MNHNY and CDR2 SVGAGI (reference sequence). CDR3 sequence reads: CASSPGGPPNEKLFF. The CDR3 DNA is TGTGCCAGCAGCCCAGGGGGGCCCCCTAATGAAAAACTGTTTTTT.

The CDR3 loop is CASSLRQGANYGYTF. The CDR3 region has the DNA TGTGCCAGCAGCTTGAGGCAGGGGGCGAACTATGGCTACACCTTC. The V call is TRBV5-5, the J call TRBJ1-2, with 8 bases matching TRBD1. The trim removed 1 base at V and 2 bases at J, leaving 4 bases unmatched. The CDR3 has 15 residues. The germline gives CDR1 SGHKS, CDR2 YYEKEE (reference sequence).

The J gene is TRBJ2-2, the V gene TRBV21-1; the D call in the table, TRBD1, was not verified against the DNA. TRBV21-1 is recorded as a pseudogene. This CDR3 is 18 amino acids long. CDR3 sequence (DNA): TGTGCCAGCACCCGGGACAGGGGATCGAAAAAGAACACCGGGGAGCTGTTTTTT. Protein product: CASTRDRGSKKNTGELFF.

The chain links TRBV14 to TRBJ2-5; the D gene is possibly TRBD2 (6 bases). The CDR3 has 14 amino acids. Per the germline V gene, CDR1 is SGHDN and CDR2 is FVKESK. V was cut by 1 base and J by 5 bases, with 11 bases left in between. CDR3: CASSQGFGGETQYF. In DNA form, the CDR3 reads TGTGCCAGCAGCCAAGGCTTTGGGGGGGAGACCCAGTACTTC.